The clone carrying this TCR beta chain has more than one count but fewer than ten. The data were taken from a study of T-cell reconstitution after alpha-beta-depleted transplantation in children. Unique molecular identifiers featured in how the TCRbeta library was prepared. TCRdb re-analysed the PCR reads in MiXCR, keeping a single row per CDR3 protein. The sample records about half a million distinct CDR3 sequences, roughly an eighth being singletons. The CDR3 length is 15 residues. V was trimmed by 0 bases and J by 3 bases, leaving 10 bases between them. Germline V gene data show CDR1 as MNHEY and CDR2 as SVGAGI.

The receptor was isolated from a human donor who donated a stem cell graft to a child with combined immunodeficiency. Specimen: PBMCs from the stem cell graft donor, collected from the stem cell graft. V usage is TRBV6-5 and J usage is TRBJ2-3; tentatively, D is TRBD1 (5 bases). CDR3 nucleotides: TGTGCCAGCAGTTACTCGTGGGGCCGTACAGATACGCAGTATTTT. Translation: CASSYSWGRTDTQYF.